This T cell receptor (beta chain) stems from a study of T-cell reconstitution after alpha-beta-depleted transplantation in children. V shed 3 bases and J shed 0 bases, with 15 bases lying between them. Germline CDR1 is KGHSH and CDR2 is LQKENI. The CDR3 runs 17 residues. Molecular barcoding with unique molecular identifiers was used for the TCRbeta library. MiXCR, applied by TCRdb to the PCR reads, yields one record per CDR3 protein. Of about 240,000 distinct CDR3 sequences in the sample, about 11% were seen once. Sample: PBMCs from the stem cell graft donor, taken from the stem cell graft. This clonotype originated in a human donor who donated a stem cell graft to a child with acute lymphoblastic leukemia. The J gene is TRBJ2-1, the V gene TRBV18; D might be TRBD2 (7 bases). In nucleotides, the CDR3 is TGTGCCAGCTCACCTCCGGGGGGCGATAGCTCCTACAATGAGCAGTTCTTC. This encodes CASSPPGGDSSYNEQFF. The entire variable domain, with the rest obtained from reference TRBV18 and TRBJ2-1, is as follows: NAGVMQNPRHLVRRRGQEARLRCSPMKGHSHVYWYRQLPEEGLKFMVYLQKENIIDESGMPKERFSAEFPKEGPSILRIQQVVRGDSAAYFCASSPPGGDSSYNEQFFGPGTRLTVL.